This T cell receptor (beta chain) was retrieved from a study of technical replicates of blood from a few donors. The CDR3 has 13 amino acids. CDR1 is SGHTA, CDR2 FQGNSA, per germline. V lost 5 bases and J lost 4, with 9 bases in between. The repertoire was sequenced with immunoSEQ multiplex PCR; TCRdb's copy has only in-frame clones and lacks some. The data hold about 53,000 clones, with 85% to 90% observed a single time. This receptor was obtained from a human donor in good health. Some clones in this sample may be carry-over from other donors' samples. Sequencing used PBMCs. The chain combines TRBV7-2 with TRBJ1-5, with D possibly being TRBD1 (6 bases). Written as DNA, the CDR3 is TGTGCCAGCAGCCTGGACAGTAATCAGCCCCAGCATTTT. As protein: CASSLDSNQPQHF.